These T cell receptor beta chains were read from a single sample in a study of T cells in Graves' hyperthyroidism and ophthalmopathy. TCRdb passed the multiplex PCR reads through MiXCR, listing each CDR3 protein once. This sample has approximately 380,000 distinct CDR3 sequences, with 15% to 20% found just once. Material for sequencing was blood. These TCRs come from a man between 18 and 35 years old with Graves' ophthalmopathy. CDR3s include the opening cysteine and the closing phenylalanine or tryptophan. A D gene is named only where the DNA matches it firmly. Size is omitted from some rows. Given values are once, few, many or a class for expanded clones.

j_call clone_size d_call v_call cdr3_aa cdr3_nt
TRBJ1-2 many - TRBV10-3 CAISPDGYGYTF TGTGCCATCAGTCCGGACGGATATGGCTACACCTTC
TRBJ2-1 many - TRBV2 CASSLDRRQFF TGTGCCAGCAGCCTAGACAGGAGACAGTTCTTC
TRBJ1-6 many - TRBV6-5 CASSYSPGLGVTLHF TGTGCCAGCAGTTACTCGCCCGGGTTAGGAGTCACCCTCCACTTT
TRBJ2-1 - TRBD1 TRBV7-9 CASSYSGQWANEQFF TGTGCCAGCAGTTACTCGGGACAGTGGGCCAATGAGCAGTTCTTC
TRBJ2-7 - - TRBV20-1 CSAIHYRVNEQYF TGCAGTGCTATTCATTACAGGGTGAACGAGCAGTACTTC
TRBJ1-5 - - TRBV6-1 CASSSLTDSNQPQHF TGTGCCAGCAGTTCCCTGACAGATAGCAATCAGCCCCAGCATTTT
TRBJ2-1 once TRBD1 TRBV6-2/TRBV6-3 CASSRDRERNEQFF TGTGCCAGCAGTCGGGACAGGGAAAGGAATGAGCAGTTCTTC
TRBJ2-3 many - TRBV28 CASSQQLYRLGADTQYF TGTGCCAGCAGTCAACAACTCTACAGGCTCGGGGCAGATACGCAGTATTTT
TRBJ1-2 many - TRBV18 CASSPGQGMGYTF TGTGCCAGCTCACCTGGGCAGGGAATGGGCTACACCTTC
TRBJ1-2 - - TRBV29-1 CSVRTARGYTF TGCAGCGTCCGGACAGCTCGTGGCTACACCTTC
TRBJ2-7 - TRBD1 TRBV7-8 CASSRQGAGEQYF TGTGCCAGCAGCCGACAGGGCGCGGGCGAGCAGTACTTC
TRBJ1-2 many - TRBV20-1 CSASLPGNYGYTF TGCAGTGCTAGCCTGCCGGGGAACTATGGCTACACCTTC
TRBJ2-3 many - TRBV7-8 CASGILDTQYF TGTGCCAGCGGTATATTGGATACGCAGTATTTT
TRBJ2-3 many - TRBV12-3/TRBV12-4 CASNPSVPSSTDTQYF TGTGCCAGCAACCCGTCAGTCCCGTCTAGCACAGATACGCAGTATTTT